This passage covers 10 T cell receptor beta chains from one sample sequenced in a study of cytomegalovirus exposure and HLA in healthy donors. Primers: 60 Vbeta forward and 13 Jbeta reverse. Generated by immunoSEQ multiplex PCR, the TCRdb table keeps only in-frame clones and is missing some. The sample lists around 52,000 clones; approximately 83% were seen once. The specimen sequenced was PBMCs. These receptors were collected from a man in his forties in good health and CMV-seronegative.

The chain uses TRBV16 and TRBJ1-1, with 9 nucleotides matching TRBD1. This CDR3 comprises 15 residues. Germline V gives CDR1 KGHSY, CDR2 FQNENV. V was clipped by 6 bases and J by 5 bases; unmatched bases: 10. CDR3 region: CASRGHRGRKTEAFF. The CDR3 DNA reads as TGTGCCAGCAGGGGGCACAGGGGGCGAAAGACTGAAGCTTTCTTT. Full variable domain (rest looked up from reference TRBV16 and TRBJ1-1): GEEVAQTPKHLVRGEGQKAKLYCAPIKGHSYVFWYQQVLKNEFKFLISFQNENVFDETGMPKERFSAKCLPNSPCSLEIQATKLEDSAVYFCASRGHRGRKTEAFFGQGTRLTVV.

This rearrangement joins TRBV15 to TRBJ1-1; D is ambiguous. Germline loops: CDR1 LNHNV, CDR2 YYDKDF (reference sequence). The CDR3 length is 14 residues. The V and J ends lost 0 bases and 5 bases respectively, with 10 bases between them. CDR3 loop: CATSRDREVTEAFF. The CDR3 region has the DNA TGTGCCACCAGCAGAGATCGTGAGGTAACTGAAGCTTTCTTT.

The genes are TRBV5-4 and TRBJ2-3; 10 nucleotides match TRBD1. Losses at the gene ends were 4 bases for V and 8 bases for J; bases not matched to a gene: 10. The CDR3 spans 15 residues. Germline CDR1 is SGHNT and CDR2 is YYREEE (reference sequence). The CDR3 sequence: CASSLGTGAIVTQYF. CDR3 DNA sequence: TGTGCCAGCAGCCTGGGGACAGGGGCAATTGTTACGCAGTATTTT.

The V call is TRBV5-4, the J call TRBJ1-3, with D uncertain. The CDR3 length is 15 residues. Germline V CDR1 and CDR2: SGHNT, YYREEE (reference sequence). The V and J ends lost 3 bases and 0 bases respectively, with 10 bases between them. CDR3 in amino acids: CASSSRLDSGNTIYF. In nucleotides, the CDR3 is TGTGCCAGCAGCTCACGACTGGACTCTGGAAACACCATATATTTT. The full variable domain, completed using reference TRBV5-4 and TRBJ1-3, is ETGVTQSPTHLIKTRGQQVTLRCSSQSGHNTVSWYQQALGQGPQFIFQYYREEENGRGNFPPRFSGLQFPNYSSELNVNALELDDSALYLCASSSRLDSGNTIYFGEGSWLTVV.

This clone was counted a single time. V usage is TRBV27 and J usage is TRBJ1-5, with D possibly being TRBD1 (6 bases). The CDR3 loop spans 15 amino acids. The V and J ends lost 3 bases and 4 bases respectively, with 13 bases between them. Germline CDR1 MNHEY, CDR2 SMNVEV (reference sequence). The CDR3 here is CASSFGGGGNQPQHF. The CDR3 coding sequence is TGTGCCAGCAGTTTTGGAGGGGGAGGGAATCAGCCCCAGCATTTT.

This clone was detected only once. The rearrangement joins TRBV6-5 to TRBJ2-7; 9 bases match TRBD2. Germline values: CDR1 MNHEY, CDR2 SVGAGI. The V segment lost 2 bases and the J segment 6 bases; nucleotides outside the gene matches: 8. The CDR3 has 15 residues. CDR3 DNA sequence: TGTGCCAGCAGTTACGGCCCCAGAGCGGGGGGCGAGCAGTACTTC. This encodes CASSYGPRAGGEQYF.

The V and J genes are TRBV7-6 and TRBJ2-2, with 14 bases identical to TRBD2. J gave up 2 bases and V 2 bases, and 7 bases lay outside the gene matches. The CDR3 totals 19 residues. Germline loops: CDR1 SGHVS, CDR2 FNYEAQ. CDR3 in amino acids: CASSLRGTSGGTNTGELFF. CDR3 sequence (DNA): TGTGCCAGCAGCTTAAGGGGGACTAGCGGGGGTACTAACACCGGGGAGCTGTTTTTT.

The chain links TRBV27 to TRBJ1-1; D uncertain. CDR3 length: 13 amino acids. In germline, CDR1 is MNHEY, CDR2 SMNVEV (reference sequence). Trimming removed 5 bases from V and 1 base from J, with 8 bases in between. For the CDR3, the DNA is TGTGCCAGCAGTAAACAGCAGAACACTGAAGCTTTCTTT. Translation gives CASSKQQNTEAFF.

This chain links TRBV12-5 with TRBJ1-3; D is undetermined. The V end was cut by 2 bases, the J end by 0 bases, with 20 bases between. The V gene's germline CDR1 is LGHNT and CDR2 FRNRAP. CDR3 length: 19 residues. CDR3 in DNA: TGTGCTAGTGGTTTGCCCCCACTCCCCACGTCCGACTCTGGAAACACCATATATTTT. Its protein product is CASGLPPLPTSDSGNTIYF.

This clone was observed a single time. V and J are TRBV25-1 and TRBJ1-3; 8 bases agree with TRBD1. The germline V gene encodes CDR1 MGHDK and CDR2 SYGVNS. This CDR3 has 15 amino acids. The trim removed 6 bases at V and 3 bases at J, leaving 7 bases unmatched. The CDR3 coding sequence is TGTGCCAGCAGCCAAACAGGGGGTTTTGGAAACACCATATATTTT. Translation gives CASSQTGGFGNTIYF.